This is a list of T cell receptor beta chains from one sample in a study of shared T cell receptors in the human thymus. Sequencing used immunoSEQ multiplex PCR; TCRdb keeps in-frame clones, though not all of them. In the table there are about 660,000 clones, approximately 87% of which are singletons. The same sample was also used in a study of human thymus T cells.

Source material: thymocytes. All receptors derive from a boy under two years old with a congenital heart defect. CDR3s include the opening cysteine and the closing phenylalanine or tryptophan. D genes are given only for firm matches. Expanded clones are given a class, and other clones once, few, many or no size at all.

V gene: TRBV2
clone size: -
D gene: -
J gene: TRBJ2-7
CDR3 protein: CASSEGHPYHWSGTSYEQHF
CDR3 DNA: TGTGCCAGCAGTGAGGGGCACCCCTACCACTGGAGCGGGACATCCTACGAGCAGCACTTC

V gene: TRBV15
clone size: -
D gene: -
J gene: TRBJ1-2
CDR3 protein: CATSRVGTHQTNGYTF
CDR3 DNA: TGTGCCACCAGCAGAGTGGGGACACATCAGACCAATGGCTACACCTTC

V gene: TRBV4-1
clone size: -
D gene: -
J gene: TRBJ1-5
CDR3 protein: CASSQDRGGQPQHF
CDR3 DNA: TGCGCCAGCAGCCAAGATCGGGGGGGTCAGCCCCAGCATTTT

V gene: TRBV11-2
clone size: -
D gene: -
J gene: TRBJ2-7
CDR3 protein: CASSLQGRRPYEQYF
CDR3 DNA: TGTGCCAGCAGCCTGCAGGGGCGACGCCCCTACGAGCAGTACTTC

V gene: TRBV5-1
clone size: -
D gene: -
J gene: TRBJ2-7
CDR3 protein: CASSSNTGISYEQYF
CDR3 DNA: TGCGCCAGCAGCTCAAACACAGGGATCTCTTACGAGCAGTACTTC

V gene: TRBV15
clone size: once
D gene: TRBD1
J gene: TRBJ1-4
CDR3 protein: CATSRKGTGEFEKLFF
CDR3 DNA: TGTGCCACCAGCAGAAAAGGGACAGGGGAGTTTGAAAAACTGTTTTTT

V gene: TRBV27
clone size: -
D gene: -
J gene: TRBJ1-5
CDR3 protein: CASRPSKPQHF
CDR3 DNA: TGTGCCAGCAGACCCTCTAAGCCCCAGCATTTT

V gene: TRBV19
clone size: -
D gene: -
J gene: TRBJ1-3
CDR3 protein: CASKLPGFGNTIYF
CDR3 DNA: TGTGCCAGTAAGCTCCCAGGGTTCGGAAACACCATATATTTT

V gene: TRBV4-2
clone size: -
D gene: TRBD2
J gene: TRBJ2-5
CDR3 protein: CASSQDGPGTRVEETQYF
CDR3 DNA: TGTGCCAGCAGCCAAGATGGCCCCGGGACTAGAGTAGAAGAGACCCAGTACTTC

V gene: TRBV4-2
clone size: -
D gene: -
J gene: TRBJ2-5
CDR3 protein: CASSQEIGDKRETQYF
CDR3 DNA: TGTGCCAGCAGCCAAGAGATAGGGGACAAAAGAGAGACCCAGTACTTC

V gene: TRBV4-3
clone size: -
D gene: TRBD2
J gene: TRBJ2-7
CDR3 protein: CASSRRSSGGSYEQYF
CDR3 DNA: TGCGCCAGCAGCCGGAGGTCTAGCGGGGGTTCCTACGAGCAGTACTTC

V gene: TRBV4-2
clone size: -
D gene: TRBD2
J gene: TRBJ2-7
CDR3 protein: CASRPHSLTSGSYEQYF
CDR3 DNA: TGTGCCAGCAGGCCACACTCATTAACTAGCGGGAGCTACGAGCAGTACTTC

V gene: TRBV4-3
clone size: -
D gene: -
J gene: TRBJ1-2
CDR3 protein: CASSQDQGGGYTF
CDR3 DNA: TGCGCCAGCAGCCAAGATCAAGGGGGTGGCTACACCTTC

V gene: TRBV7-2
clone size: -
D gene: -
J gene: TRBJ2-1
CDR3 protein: CASSLAKAANDEQFF
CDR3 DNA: TGTGCCAGCAGCTTAGCTAAGGCGGCTAACGATGAGCAGTTCTTC

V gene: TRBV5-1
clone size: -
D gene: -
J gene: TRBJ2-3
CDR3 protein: CASSLADGDSTDTQYF
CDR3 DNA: TGCGCCAGCAGCTTGGCTGACGGAGATAGCACAGATACGCAGTATTTT

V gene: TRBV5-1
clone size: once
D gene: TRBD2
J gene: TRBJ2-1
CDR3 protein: CASSSGTSGNNEQFF
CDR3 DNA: TGCGCCAGCAGCTCTGGGACTAGCGGGAACAATGAGCAGTTCTTC

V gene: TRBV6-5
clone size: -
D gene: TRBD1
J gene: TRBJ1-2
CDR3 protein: CASSLTGGRYGYTF
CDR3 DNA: TGTGCCAGCAGTCTAACAGGGGGCCGCTATGGCTACACCTTC

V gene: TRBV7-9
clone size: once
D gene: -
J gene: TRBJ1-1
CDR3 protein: CASSQPEGDTEAFF
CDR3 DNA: TGTGCCAGCAGCCAACCGGAGGGCGACACTGAAGCTTTCTTT

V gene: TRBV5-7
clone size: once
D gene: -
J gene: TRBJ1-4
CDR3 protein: CASSLAGGRTNEKLFF
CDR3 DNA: TGTGCCAGCAGCCTAGCCGGGGGAAGAACTAATGAAAAACTGTTTTTT

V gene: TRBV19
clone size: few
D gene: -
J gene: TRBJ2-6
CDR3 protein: CASSILRGFSGANVLTF
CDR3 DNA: TGTGCCAGTAGTATTCTCCGAGGGTTCTCTGGGGCCAACGTCCTGACTTTC

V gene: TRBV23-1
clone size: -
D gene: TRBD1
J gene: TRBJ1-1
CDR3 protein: CASSRQGGRTEAFF
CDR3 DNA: TGCGCCAGCAGCAGACAGGGAGGAAGAACTGAAGCTTTCTTT

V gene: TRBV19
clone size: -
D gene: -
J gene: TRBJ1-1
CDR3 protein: CASSIEKGGGTEAFF
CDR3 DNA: TGTGCCAGTAGTATTGAGAAAGGGGGGGGCACTGAAGCTTTCTTT

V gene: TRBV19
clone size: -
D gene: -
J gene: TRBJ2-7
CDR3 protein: CASSSIAGNEQYF
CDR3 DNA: TGTGCCAGTAGTTCAATTGCAGGGAACGAGCAGTACTTC

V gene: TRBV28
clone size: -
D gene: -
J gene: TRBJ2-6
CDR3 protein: CASSPGLETIYPTLSGVANVLTF
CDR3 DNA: TGTGCCAGCAGTCCGGGACTCGAAACGATTTACCCCACTCTCTCCGGGGTGGCCAACGTCCTGACTTTC

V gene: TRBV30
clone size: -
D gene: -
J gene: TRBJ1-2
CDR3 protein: CAWSAGQNYGYTF
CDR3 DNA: TGTGCCTGGAGTGCGGGACAAAACTATGGCTACACCTTC

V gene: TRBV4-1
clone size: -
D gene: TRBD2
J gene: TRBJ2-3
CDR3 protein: CASSQEPSGIPHSDTQYF
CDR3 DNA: TGCGCCAGCAGCCAAGAGCCTAGCGGGATACCACACTCAGATACGCAGTATTTT

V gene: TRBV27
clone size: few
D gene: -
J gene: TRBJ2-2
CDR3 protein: CASSLATGEALQGGDTGELFF
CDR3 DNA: TGTGCCAGCAGTTTGGCGACAGGGGAGGCACTCCAAGGGGGGGACACCGGGGAGCTGTTTTTT

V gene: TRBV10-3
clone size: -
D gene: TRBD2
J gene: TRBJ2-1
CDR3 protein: CAISESTGLAGSYNEQFF
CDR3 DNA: TGTGCCATCAGTGAGTCCACGGGACTAGCGGGCTCCTACAATGAGCAGTTCTTC

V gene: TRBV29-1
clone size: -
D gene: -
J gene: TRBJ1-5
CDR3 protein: CSVLEGGNQPQHF
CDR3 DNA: TGCAGCGTTCTCGAGGGCGGCAATCAGCCCCAGCATTTT

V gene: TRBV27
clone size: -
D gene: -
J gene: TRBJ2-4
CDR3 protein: CASSLNLAGKNIQYF
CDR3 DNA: TGTGCCAGCAGTTTAAACCTAGCCGGCAAAAACATTCAGTACTTC

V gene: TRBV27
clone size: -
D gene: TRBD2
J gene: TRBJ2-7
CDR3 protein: CASSGTVDGRGESAYEQYF
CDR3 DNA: TGTGCCAGCAGTGGAACGGTTGACGGGAGGGGAGAGTCGGCCTACGAGCAGTACTTC

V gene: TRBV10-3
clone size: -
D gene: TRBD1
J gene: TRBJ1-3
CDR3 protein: CAIRDRATSGNTIYF
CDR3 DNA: TGTGCCATCAGGGACAGGGCCACCTCTGGAAACACCATATATTTT

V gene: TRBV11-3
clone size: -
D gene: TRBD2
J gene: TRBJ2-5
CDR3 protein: CASSLAGAGGLETQYF
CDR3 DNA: TGTGCCAGCAGCTTGGCGGGAGCGGGAGGCTTAGAGACCCAGTACTTC

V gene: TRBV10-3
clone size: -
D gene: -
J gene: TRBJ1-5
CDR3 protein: CAIREQDRGQPQHF
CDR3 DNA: TGTGCCATCAGGGAGCAGGATCGGGGTCAGCCCCAGCATTTT

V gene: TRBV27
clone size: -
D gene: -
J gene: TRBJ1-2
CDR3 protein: CASSLSVEDGYTF
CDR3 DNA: TGTGCCAGCAGTTTAAGTGTGGAGGATGGCTACACCTTC

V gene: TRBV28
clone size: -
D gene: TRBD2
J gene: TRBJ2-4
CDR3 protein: CASSSWAGGLAKNIQYF
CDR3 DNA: TGTGCCAGCAGTTCTTGGGCGGGGGGGCTAGCCAAAAACATTCAGTACTTC

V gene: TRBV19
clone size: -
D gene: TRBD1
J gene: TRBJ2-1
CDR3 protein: CASSPRTGQAYNEQFF
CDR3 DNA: TGTGCCAGTAGTCCCCGGACAGGGCAGGCCTACAATGAGCAGTTCTTC

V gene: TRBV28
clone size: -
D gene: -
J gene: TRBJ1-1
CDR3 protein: CAIKPREDTEAFF
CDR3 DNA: TGTGCCATCAAACCGAGGGAGGACACTGAAGCTTTCTTT

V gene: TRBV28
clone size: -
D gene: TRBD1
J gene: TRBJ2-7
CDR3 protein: CASSYRDSPTYEQYF
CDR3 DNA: TGTGCCAGCAGTTACCGGGACAGCCCGACCTACGAGCAGTACTTC